The source of this T cell receptor (beta chain) is a study of control samples from healthy donors and cancer patients. This clone appeared a few times. The data were produced by immunoSEQ multiplex PCR, yet TCRdb's version contains in-frame clones alone and is incomplete. The data hold roughly 120,000 clones, with roughly nine tenths observed a single time. Trimming stripped 0 bases from V and 5 bases from J, with 18 bases between. CDR1 is SGHKS and CDR2 is YYEKEE in the germline V gene (reference sequence). This CDR3 contains 17 residues. The sequencing input was blood. The chain links TRBV5-5 to TRBJ1-5; a possible D gene is TRBD1 (6 bases). This TCR came from a man aged 50 to 59 in good health. CDR3 loop: CASSLVGGGGSDQPQHF. For the CDR3, the DNA is TGTGCCAGCAGCTTGGTCGGAGGAGGGGGTTCCGATCAGCCCCAGCATTTT.